This is a list of T cell receptor beta chains from one sample in a study of response to subunit inactivated influenza vaccine. TCRdb redid the calling of the RT-PCR reads with MiXCR, one entry per CDR3 protein. The table lists about 540,000 distinct CDR3 sequences, approximately 14% of them singletons. The sample here was PBMCs from blood, taken about 13 days after vaccination. Receptor source: a man aged 50-59 years who received an inactivated influenza vaccine. The CDR3 runs from the conserved cysteine through the conserved F or W. Each record gives: V gene, clone size, D gene, J gene, CDR3 DNA, CDR3 protein. A D gene is named only where the DNA matches it firmly. Rows give clone size only sometimes, using once, few, many, or a class for an expanded clone.

V gene: TRBV5-1
clone size: few
D gene: TRBD2
J gene: TRBJ2-1
CDR3 DNA: TGCGCCAGCAGGTCTCTAGCGGGAGCGTCCTACAATGAGCAGTTCTTC
CDR3 protein: CASRSLAGASYNEQFF

V gene: TRBV30
clone size: -
D gene: TRBD1
J gene: TRBJ2-1
CDR3 DNA: TGTGCCTGGAGTATGGGACAGGGGGGCCGCAATGAGCAGTTCTTC
CDR3 protein: CAWSMGQGGRNEQFF

V gene: TRBV24-1
clone size: few
D gene: -
J gene: TRBJ2-3
CDR3 DNA: TGTGCCACCAGTGATGGTAGGGAGACAGATACGCAGTATTTT
CDR3 protein: CATSDGRETDTQYF

V gene: TRBV4-3
clone size: -
D gene: TRBD1
J gene: TRBJ2-7
CDR3 DNA: TGCGCCAGCAGCCCCACTGGACGGGACAGCTCCTACGAGCAGTACTTC
CDR3 protein: CASSPTGRDSSYEQYF

V gene: TRBV18
clone size: -
D gene: -
J gene: TRBJ1-6
CDR3 DNA: TGTGCCAGCTCACGCAGTGAATCCCGGAGTATGGCACCCCTCCACTTT
CDR3 protein: CASSRSESRSMAPLHF

V gene: TRBV10-3
clone size: few
D gene: TRBD2
J gene: TRBJ2-1
CDR3 DNA: TGTGCCACCTCCTACGTTCGGGAGGCTGAGCAGTTCTTC
CDR3 protein: CATSYVREAEQFF

V gene: TRBV20-1
clone size: -
D gene: TRBD2
J gene: TRBJ2-7
CDR3 DNA: TGCAGTGTCCCCAAGCGGGGGGGACTCTCCTACGAGCAGTACTTC
CDR3 protein: CSVPKRGGLSYEQYF

V gene: TRBV7-9
clone size: -
D gene: TRBD1
J gene: TRBJ2-7
CDR3 DNA: TGTGCCAGCAGCTCATCCGGGACAGGGTATATGGAGCAGTACTTC
CDR3 protein: CASSSSGTGYMEQYF

V gene: TRBV28
clone size: few
D gene: TRBD1
J gene: TRBJ1-5
CDR3 DNA: TGTGCCAGCAGTTTACGGGGACAGGGGTTTCAGCCCCAGCATTTT
CDR3 protein: CASSLRGQGFQPQHF

V gene: TRBV5-1
clone size: -
D gene: -
J gene: TRBJ2-7
CDR3 DNA: TGCGCCAGCAGCTTGCGGACAGCCGGAGACGAGCAGTACTTC
CDR3 protein: CASSLRTAGDEQYF

V gene: TRBV5-1
clone size: -
D gene: -
J gene: TRBJ2-7
CDR3 DNA: TGCGCCAGCAGCTACCGGGACGGGACCTACGAGCAGTACTTC
CDR3 protein: CASSYRDGTYEQYF

V gene: TRBV5-8
clone size: many
D gene: -
J gene: TRBJ2-1
CDR3 DNA: TGTGCCAGCAGCCAGCGGGACAATGAGCAGTTCTTC
CDR3 protein: CASSQRDNEQFF

V gene: TRBV11-2
clone size: few
D gene: -
J gene: TRBJ2-3
CDR3 DNA: TGTGCCAGCAGCTTAGTTAGGCAAACAGATACGCAGTATTTT
CDR3 protein: CASSLVRQTDTQYF